Listed below are T cell receptor beta chains from one sample, sequenced in a study of graft-versus-host responses after intestinal transplantation. The antigens for these receptors are not known. Libraries were prepared by immunoSEQ multiplex PCR; TCRdb keeps only in-frame clonotypes and omits some of them. The sample holds over 65,000 clones, roughly 91% seen once. The input for sequencing was unstimulated CD4+ T cells sorted from spleen or lymph node cells, taken before intestinal transplant. The receptors were sampled from a human donor who received an intestinal transplant. CDR3s include the opening cysteine and the closing phenylalanine or tryptophan. Each record gives: V gene, clone size, J gene, D gene, CDR3 DNA, CDR3 protein. The D gene is left open where the match is weak. The size entry is marked missing in some rows and otherwise reads once, few, many or a size class.

TRBV19	once	TRBJ1-5	NA	TGTGCCAGTAACGGTAGAAGCAATCAGCCCCAGCATTTT	CASNGRSNQPQHF
TRBV20-1	NA	TRBJ1-2	NA	TGCAGTGCGGACGGGAGCTATGGCTACACCTTC	CSADGSYGYTF
TRBV19	NA	TRBJ1-5	NA	TGTGCCAGTACCAGGGTACCAGGCCAGCCCCAGCATTTT	CASTRVPGQPQHF
TRBV5-1	NA	TRBJ2-3	NA	TGCGCCAGCAGCTTAGGGACACCTACAGATACGCAGTATTTT	CASSLGTPTDTQYF
TRBV30	NA	TRBJ1-2	NA	TGTGCCTGGAGTGTAAACGGGGATTCCCATGGCTACACCTTC	CAWSVNGDSHGYTF
TRBV10-1	NA	TRBJ2-2	TRBD1	TGCGCCAGCAGTGACTCCGGGACAGCCGCGAACACCGGGGAGCTGTTTTTT	CASSDSGTAANTGELFF
TRBV15	NA	TRBJ2-5	NA	TGTGCCACCAGCGGCCCGGGGACCCAGTACTTC	CATSGPGTQYF
TRBV29-1	NA	TRBJ1-1	NA	TGCAGCGTTACCCCCCGCCGGCCTAGAGTGAACACTGAAGCTTTCTTT	CSVTPRRPRVNTEAFF
TRBV6-5	NA	TRBJ1-1	NA	TGTGCCAGCAGTTACTCGTTGGCGGGGCCCACTGAAGCTTTCTTT	CASSYSLAGPTEAFF
TRBV7-6	NA	TRBJ2-3	TRBD2	TGTGCCAGCAGCTTAGTAGTCGGGGGGGCCACAGATACGCAGTATTTT	CASSLVVGGATDTQYF
TRBV19	once	TRBJ1-2	TRBD1	TGTGCCAGTAGTAGCCCACAGGGGTGGCAAGACTATGGCTACACCTTC	CASSSPQGWQDYGYTF
TRBV19	NA	TRBJ1-1	NA	TGTGCCAGTAGTATCTTGGGGGCGGCGAACACTGAAGCTTTCTTT	CASSILGAANTEAFF
TRBV6-5	NA	TRBJ2-7	TRBD2	TGTGCCAGCAGTAAGACTAGCGGGCTCTACGAGCAGTACTTC	CASSKTSGLYEQYF
TRBV7-2	NA	TRBJ2-1	TRBD2	TGTGCCAGCAGCTTCTCCGGGGGGACTCCCTACAATGAGCAGTTCTTC	CASSFSGGTPYNEQFF
TRBV6-1	NA	TRBJ1-6	NA	TGTGCCAGCAGCCTCCGGGACATGAGGGATTCACCCCTCCACTTT	CASSLRDMRDSPLHF
TRBV7-9	NA	TRBJ1-1	NA	TGTGCCAGCAGCCCTGGGGCCCGGAACACTGAAGCTTTCTTT	CASSPGARNTEAFF
TRBV29-1	NA	TRBJ1-3	NA	TGCAGCGTTGAGTTGGGGGGGAGGCCCCGGGGAATATATTTT	CSVELGGRPRGIYF
TRBV7-2	NA	TRBJ1-2	NA	TGTGCCAGCAGCTTAGACGGGGGCTACACCTTC	CASSLDGGYTF
TRBV19	NA	TRBJ1-2	NA	TGTGCCAGTAGAGCAGGGATCCATGGCTACACCTTC	CASRAGIHGYTF
TRBV11-3	NA	TRBJ2-2	NA	TGTGCCAGCAGCCCCGGGGGGCAGGGCACCGGGGAGCTGTTTTTT	CASSPGGQGTGELFF
TRBV7-2	NA	TRBJ1-1	NA	TGTGCCACCTGCCTGAGCAGGGGCACTGAGGCTTTCTTT	CATCLSRGTEAFF
TRBV5-1	once	TRBJ1-2	NA	TGCGCCAGCAGCATTGCAGACTATGGCTACACCTTC	CASSIADYGYTF
TRBV30	NA	TRBJ2-3	NA	TGTGCCTGGAGTACCCGACAGGGAGGTTGGGGCACAGATACGCAGTATTTT	CAWSTRQGGWGTDTQYF
TRBV29-1	NA	TRBJ1-1	NA	TGCAGCGTTTACAGGGTGCCCGACACTGAAGCTTTCTTT	CSVYRVPDTEAFF
TRBV11-2	NA	TRBJ2-1	NA	TGTGCCAGCAGCTTAGGGCCATTCAATGAGCAGTTCTTC	CASSLGPFNEQFF
TRBV19	NA	TRBJ1-5	TRBD1	TGTGCCAGTAGTAAACCGGGACAGGGGTCTTATAGCAATCAGCCCCAGCATTTT	CASSKPGQGSYSNQPQHF
TRBV7-9	NA	TRBJ1-3	TRBD1	TGTGCCAGCAGCCGGACAGGGGGGTCGTTATCCTCTGGAAACACCATATATTTT	CASSRTGGSLSSGNTIYF
TRBV19	NA	TRBJ2-7	NA	TGTGCCAGTAGTCCCCGTTCGGGAAACTACGAGCAGTACTTC	CASSPRSGNYEQYF
TRBV29-1	NA	TRBJ2-5	TRBD2	TGCAGCGTTGAAACTAGCGGGGGGGAGACCCAGTACTTC	CSVETSGGETQYF
TRBV2	NA	TRBJ1-6	NA	TGTGCCGGTCGGACTGGGGTCTCCTATAATTCACCCCTCCACTTT	CAGRTGVSYNSPLHF
TRBV30	NA	TRBJ2-7	NA	TGTGCCTGGACCAGGGACAAGAGCTCCTACGAGCAGTACTTC	CAWTRDKSSYEQYF
TRBV4-3	NA	TRBJ2-1	TRBD1	TGCGCCAGCAGCCAAGATCGGGGGGACAGGGCAGGCAATGAGCAGTTCTTC	CASSQDRGDRAGNEQFF
TRBV2	NA	TRBJ2-7	TRBD1	TGTGCCAGTGCGGGACAGGGACCCTACGAGCAGTACTTC	CASAGQGPYEQYF
TRBV11-3	NA	TRBJ1-1	NA	TGTGCCAGCACTAAGGGGGTTTCGGACACTGAAGCTTTCTTT	CASTKGVSDTEAFF
TRBV7-2	NA	TRBJ2-1	TRBD2	TGTGCCAGCAGCCCACTAGCGGGGTGGGTGTACAATGAGCAGTTCTTC	CASSPLAGWVYNEQFF
TRBV30	NA	TRBJ1-2	TRBD1	TGTGCCTCGACACCAGGTTTTTCAGGGGGGGGCTACACCTTC	CASTPGFSGGGYTF
TRBV6-1	NA	TRBJ1-4	NA	TGTGCCAGCAGTGAAATAGGGGGTGAAAAACTGTTTTTT	CASSEIGGEKLFF
TRBV10-3	NA	TRBJ1-2	NA	TGTGCCATCAGTGAGGGACAGTTAGCTAACTATGGCTACACCTTC	CAISEGQLANYGYTF
TRBV2	once	TRBJ2-3	TRBD2	TGTGCCAGCAGAGCACTAGCGGGGCACACAGATACGCAGTATTTT	CASRALAGHTDTQYF
TRBV29-1	NA	TRBJ1-1	TRBD1	TGCAGCGTTCGACAGGGGGATAGGGCTTTCTTT	CSVRQGDRAFF
TRBV7-2	NA	TRBJ1-1	TRBD1	TGTGCCAGCAGCTTAGAGGGGACAGGGGGGTTTGTAGCTTTCTTT	CASSLEGTGGFVAFF
TRBV15	NA	TRBJ1-2	NA	TGTGCCACCAGCAACAGAGCTCTTGGCTACACCTTC	CATSNRALGYTF
TRBV9	NA	TRBJ2-1	TRBD2	TGTGCCAGCAGCGTAGTTAGCGGGGTATTCAATAATGAGCAGTTCTTC	CASSVVSGVFNNEQFF
TRBV7-2	NA	TRBJ1-4	NA	TGTGCCAGCAGCTTGGTTGGGGGGGGCCTTGAAAAACTGTTTTTT	CASSLVGGGLEKLFF
TRBV7-9	NA	TRBJ2-7	TRBD2	TGTGCCAGCAGCGGGGGGGGAGGATACGAGCAGTACTTC	CASSGGGGYEQYF
TRBV7-2	NA	TRBJ1-3	NA	TGTGCCAGCAGTAAAAAACAGGGCTTCGGAAACACCATATATTTT	CASSKKQGFGNTIYF
TRBV30	NA	TRBJ2-5	NA	TGTGCCTGGAGTGTTAGAGACAGAATTTCGGAGACCCAGTACTTC	CAWSVRDRISETQYF
TRBV11-2	once	TRBJ2-3	NA	TGTGCCAGCAGCAAGGGGGTAGATACGCAGTATTTT	CASSKGVDTQYF
TRBV27	NA	TRBJ1-6	TRBD1	TGTGCCAGCAGTCCGCGGACAGGGGGCTCCTATAATTCACCCCTCCACTTT	CASSPRTGGSYNSPLHF
TRBV25-1	NA	TRBJ1-1	NA	TGTGCCAGCAGTGGCCCACAGGGCACTGAAGCTTTCTTT	CASSGPQGTEAFF
TRBV4-3	NA	TRBJ1-1	NA	TGCGCCAGCAGCCAAGTGGGGGGTAGAACTGAAGCTTTCTTT	CASSQVGGRTEAFF
TRBV12-5	NA	TRBJ2-1	TRBD2	TGTGCTAGTGGTTTGGTACATGCTAGCGGGGAGAGCTACAATGAGCAGTTCTTC	CASGLVHASGESYNEQFF
TRBV4-1	NA	TRBJ1-2	TRBD1	TGCGCCAGCAGCCAACCGACAGGGAGGAGCTACACCTTC	CASSQPTGRSYTF
TRBV6-5	NA	TRBJ2-3	TRBD2	TGTGCCAGCAGTTTGCAACTAGCGGCAGATACGCAGTATTTT	CASSLQLAADTQYF
TRBV6-6	NA	TRBJ2-7	NA	TGTGCCAGCCGGGACACAAAGTTTTCCTACGAGCAGTACTTC	CASRDTKFSYEQYF
TRBV5-6	once	TRBJ1-1	TRBD1	TGTGCCAGCACGGTGTACAGGGGGCCAAGGGGCACTGAAGCTTTCTTT	CASTVYRGPRGTEAFF
TRBV6-5	NA	TRBJ2-3	NA	TGTGCCAGCAGCTGGCGGGCCCGGGGAGTAAATACGCAGTATTTT	CASSWRARGVNTQYF
TRBV5-4	NA	TRBJ2-2	NA	TGTGCCAGCAGCTCCGGAGGGGTCACCGGGGAGCTGTTTTTT	CASSSGGVTGELFF
TRBV7-6	NA	TRBJ1-3	NA	TGTGCCAGCAGCCTAGGCGGGGCCGGAACCTCTGGAAACACCATATATTTT	CASSLGGAGTSGNTIYF
TRBV30	NA	TRBJ2-7	TRBD1	TGTGCCTGGAGTGCTCTCGGGACAGGGACCTACGAGCAGTACTTC	CAWSALGTGTYEQYF